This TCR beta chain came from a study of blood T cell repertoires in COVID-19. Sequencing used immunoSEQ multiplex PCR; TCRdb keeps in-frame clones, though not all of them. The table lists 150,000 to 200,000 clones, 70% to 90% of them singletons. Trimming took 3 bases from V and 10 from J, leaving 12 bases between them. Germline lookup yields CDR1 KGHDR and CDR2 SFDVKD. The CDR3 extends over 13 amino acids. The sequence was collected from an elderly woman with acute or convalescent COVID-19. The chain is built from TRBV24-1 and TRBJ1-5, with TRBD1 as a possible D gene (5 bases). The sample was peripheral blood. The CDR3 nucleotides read TGTGCCACCAGTGATCCAGGGTGGGGCCCCCAGCATTTT. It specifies CATSDPGWGPQHF.